This T cell receptor beta chain comes out of a study of blood T cell repertoires in COVID-19. Some clones are missing from TCRdb's copy, which holds only in-frame ones; the method was immunoSEQ multiplex PCR. The sample lists about 270,000 clones; roughly 85% were seen once. Looked up from germline, CDR1 is MNHEY and CDR2 is SVGAGI. Trimming removed 8 bases from V and 2 bases from J, with 13 bases in between. The CDR3 loop spans 15 amino acids. The rearrangement uses TRBV6-5 and TRBJ2-6; possibly TRBD2 for D (5 bases). Sequencing used peripheral blood. This clonotype originated in a woman aged 50 to 65 who had recovered from COVID-19. CDR3 region: CASRTWDAGANVLTF. The CDR3 DNA follows: TGTGCCAGCCGGACTTGGGATGCTGGGGCCAACGTCCTGACTTTC.